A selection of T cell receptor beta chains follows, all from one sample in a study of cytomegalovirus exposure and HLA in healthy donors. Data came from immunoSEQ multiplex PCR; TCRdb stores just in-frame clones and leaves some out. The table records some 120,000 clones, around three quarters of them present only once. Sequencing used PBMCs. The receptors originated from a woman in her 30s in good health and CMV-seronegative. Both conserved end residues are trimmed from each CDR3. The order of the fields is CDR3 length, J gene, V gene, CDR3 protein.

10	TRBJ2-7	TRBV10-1	ASSGPEREQY
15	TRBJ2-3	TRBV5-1	ASSFGLAGAVPDTQY
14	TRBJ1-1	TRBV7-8	ASSPRSGGTNTEAF
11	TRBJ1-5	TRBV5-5	ASSLATAQPQH
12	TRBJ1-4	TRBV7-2	ASRPASSGTGLF
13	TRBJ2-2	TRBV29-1	SVVRQGEDTGELF
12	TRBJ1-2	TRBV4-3	ASSQNAAGFSYT
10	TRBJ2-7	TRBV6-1	ASSAGVGEQY
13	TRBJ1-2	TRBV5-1	ASSRGPTDNYGYT
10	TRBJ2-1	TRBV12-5	ASGLQESEQF
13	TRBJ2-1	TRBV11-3	ASSLGGTAYNEQF